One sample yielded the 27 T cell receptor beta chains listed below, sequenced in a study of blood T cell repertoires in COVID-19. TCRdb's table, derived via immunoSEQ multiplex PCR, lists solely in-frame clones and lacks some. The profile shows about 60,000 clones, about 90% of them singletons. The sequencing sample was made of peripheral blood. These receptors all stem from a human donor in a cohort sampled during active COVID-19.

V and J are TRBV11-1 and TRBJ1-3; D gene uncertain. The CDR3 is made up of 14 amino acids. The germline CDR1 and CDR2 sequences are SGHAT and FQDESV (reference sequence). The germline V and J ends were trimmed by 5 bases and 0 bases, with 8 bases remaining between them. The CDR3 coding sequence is TGTGCCAGCAGCCTCCGTTACTCTGGAAACACCATATATTTT. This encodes CASSLRYSGNTIYF.

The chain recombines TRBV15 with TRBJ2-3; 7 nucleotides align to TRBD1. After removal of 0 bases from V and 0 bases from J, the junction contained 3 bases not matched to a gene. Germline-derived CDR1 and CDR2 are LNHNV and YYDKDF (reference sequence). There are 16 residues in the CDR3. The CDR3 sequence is CATSREDRPSTDTQYF. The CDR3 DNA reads TGTGCCACCAGCAGAGAGGACAGGCCGAGCACAGATACGCAGTATTTT.

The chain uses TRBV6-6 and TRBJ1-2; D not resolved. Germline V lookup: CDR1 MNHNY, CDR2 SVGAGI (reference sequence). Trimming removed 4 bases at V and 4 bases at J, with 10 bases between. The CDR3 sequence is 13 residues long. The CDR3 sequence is CASSSDGSYGYTF. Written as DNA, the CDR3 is TGTGCCAGCAGTTCTGACGGGAGCTATGGCTACACCTTC.

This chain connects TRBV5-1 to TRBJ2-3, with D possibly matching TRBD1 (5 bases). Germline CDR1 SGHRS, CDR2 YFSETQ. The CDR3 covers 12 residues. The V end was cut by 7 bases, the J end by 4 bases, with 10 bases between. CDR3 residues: CASRREADTQYF. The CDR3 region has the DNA TGCGCCAGCCGCAGGGAAGCAGATACGCAGTATTTT.

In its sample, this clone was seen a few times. As DNA, the CDR3 is TGTGCCAGCAGGACTTCACCGAATCAGCCCCAGCATTTT. It specifies CASRTSPNQPQHF. V is TRBV27 and J is TRBJ1-5; D remains unclear. Trimming stripped 6 bases from V and 4 bases from J, with 10 bases between. The length of the CDR3 is 13 residues. CDR1 is MNHEY and CDR2 is SMNVEV in the germline V gene (reference sequence).

CDR3 protein: CASSLGTSGNEQFF. The CDR3 region has the DNA TGTGCCAGCAGCTTAGGGACTAGCGGTAATGAGCAGTTCTTC. The V and J genes are TRBV7-2 and TRBJ2-1, with TRBD2 matching over 10 bases. This CDR3 region has 14 residues. V was clipped by 1 base and J by 7 bases; unmatched bases: 1. Germline assignment: CDR1 SGHTA and CDR2 FQGNSA.

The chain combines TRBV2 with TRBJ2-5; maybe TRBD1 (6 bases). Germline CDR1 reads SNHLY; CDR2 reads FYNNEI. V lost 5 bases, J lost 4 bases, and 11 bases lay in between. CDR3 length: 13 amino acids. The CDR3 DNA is TGTGCCAGCAGTACCTGGGGGCGAGAGACCCAGTACTTC. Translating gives CASSTWGRETQYF.

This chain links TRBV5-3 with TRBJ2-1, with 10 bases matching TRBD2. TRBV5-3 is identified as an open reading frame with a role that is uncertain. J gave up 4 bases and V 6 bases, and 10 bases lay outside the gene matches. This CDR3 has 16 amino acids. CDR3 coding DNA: TGTGCCAGAATCAGCCCGGGACTAGCGACTTACAATGAGCAGTTCTTC. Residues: CARISPGLATYNEQFF.

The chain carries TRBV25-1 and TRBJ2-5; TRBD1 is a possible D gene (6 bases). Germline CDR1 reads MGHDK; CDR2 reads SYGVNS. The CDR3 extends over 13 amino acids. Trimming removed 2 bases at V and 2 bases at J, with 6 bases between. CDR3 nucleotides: TGTGCCAGCAGTGAAACAGGGCAAGAGACCCAGTACTTC. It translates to CASSETGQETQYF.

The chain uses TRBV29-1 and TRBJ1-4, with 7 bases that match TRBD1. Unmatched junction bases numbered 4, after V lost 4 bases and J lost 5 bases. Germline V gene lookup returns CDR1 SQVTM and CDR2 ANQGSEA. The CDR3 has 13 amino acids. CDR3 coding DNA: TGCAGCGTTGGTCCCAGGGGGAATGAAAAACTGTTTTTT. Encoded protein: CSVGPRGNEKLFF.

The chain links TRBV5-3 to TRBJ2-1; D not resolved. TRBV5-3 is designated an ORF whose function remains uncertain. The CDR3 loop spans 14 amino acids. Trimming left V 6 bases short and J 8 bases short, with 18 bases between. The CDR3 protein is CARIVDPMSDEQFF. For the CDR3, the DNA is TGTGCCAGAATAGTCGACCCTATGAGCGATGAGCAGTTCTTC.

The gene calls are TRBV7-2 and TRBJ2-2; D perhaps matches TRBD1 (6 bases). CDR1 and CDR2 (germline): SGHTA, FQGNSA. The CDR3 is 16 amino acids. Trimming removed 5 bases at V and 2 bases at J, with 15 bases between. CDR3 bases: TGTGCCAGCAGCCCAAGTGTAGGGGGAAACACCGGGGAGCTGTTTTTT. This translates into CASSPSVGGNTGELFF.

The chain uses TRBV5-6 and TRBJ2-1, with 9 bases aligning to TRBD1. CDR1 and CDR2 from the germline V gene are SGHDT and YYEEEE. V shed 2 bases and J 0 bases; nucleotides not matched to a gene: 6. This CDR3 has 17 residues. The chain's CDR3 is CASSLRGQGYSYNEQFF. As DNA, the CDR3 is TGTGCCAGCAGCTTAAGGGGACAGGGTTACTCCTACAATGAGCAGTTCTTC.

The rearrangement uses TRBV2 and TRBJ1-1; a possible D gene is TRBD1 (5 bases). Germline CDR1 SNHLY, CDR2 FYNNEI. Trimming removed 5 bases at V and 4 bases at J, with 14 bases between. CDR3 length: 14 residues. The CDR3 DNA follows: TGTGCCAGCAGTACCCGGCAGGGTGCCACTGAAGCTTTCTTT. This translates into CASSTRQGATEAFF.

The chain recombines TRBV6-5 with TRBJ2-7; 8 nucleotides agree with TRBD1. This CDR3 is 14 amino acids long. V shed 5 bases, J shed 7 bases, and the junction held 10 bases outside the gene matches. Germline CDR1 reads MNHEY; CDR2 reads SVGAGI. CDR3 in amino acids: CASSRRQGSGEQYF. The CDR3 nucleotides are TGTGCCAGCAGTAGGAGACAGGGGAGTGGTGAGCAGTACTTC.

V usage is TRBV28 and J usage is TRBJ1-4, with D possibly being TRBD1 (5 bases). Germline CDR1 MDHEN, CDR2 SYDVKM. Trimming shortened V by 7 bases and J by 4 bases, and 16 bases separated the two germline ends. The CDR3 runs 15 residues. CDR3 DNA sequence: TGTGCCAGCAATGCCGGCAGGGCCCTTAATGAAAAACTGTTTTTT. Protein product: CASNAGRALNEKLFF.

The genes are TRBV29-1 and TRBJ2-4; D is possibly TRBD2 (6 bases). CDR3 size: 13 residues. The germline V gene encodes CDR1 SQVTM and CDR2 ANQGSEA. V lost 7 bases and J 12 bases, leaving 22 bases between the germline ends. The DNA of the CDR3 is TGCAGCGCAACCCCCCCCGGGTTCGGGGGTCAGTACTTC. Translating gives CSATPPGFGGQYF.

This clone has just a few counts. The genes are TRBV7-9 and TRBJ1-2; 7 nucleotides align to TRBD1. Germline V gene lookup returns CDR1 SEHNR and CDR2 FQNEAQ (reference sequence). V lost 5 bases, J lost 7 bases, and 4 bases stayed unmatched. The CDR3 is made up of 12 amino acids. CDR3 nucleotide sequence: TGTGCCAGCAGCCGACAGGGAGGTGGCTACACCTTC. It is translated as CASSRQGGGYTF.

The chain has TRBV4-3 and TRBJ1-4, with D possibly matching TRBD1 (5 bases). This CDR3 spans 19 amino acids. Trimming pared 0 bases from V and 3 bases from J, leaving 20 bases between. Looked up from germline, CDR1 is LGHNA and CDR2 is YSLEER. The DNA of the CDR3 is TGCGCCAGCAGCCAAGAATCAGGGAAGTTTTTTTCGGCTAATGAAAAACTGTTTTTT. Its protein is CASSQESGKFFSANEKLFF.

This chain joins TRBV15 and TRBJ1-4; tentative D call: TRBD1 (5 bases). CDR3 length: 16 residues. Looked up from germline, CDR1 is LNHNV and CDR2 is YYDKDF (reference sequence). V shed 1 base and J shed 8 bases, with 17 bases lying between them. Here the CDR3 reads CATSRVGGGEGEKLFF. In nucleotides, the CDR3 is TGTGCCACCAGCAGAGTCGGGGGAGGAGAGGGGGAAAAACTGTTTTTT.

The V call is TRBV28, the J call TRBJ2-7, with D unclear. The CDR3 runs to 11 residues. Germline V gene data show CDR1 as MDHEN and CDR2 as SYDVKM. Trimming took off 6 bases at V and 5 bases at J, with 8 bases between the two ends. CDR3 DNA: TGTGCCAGCAGGAGTATCCACGAGCAGTACTTC. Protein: CASRSIHEQYF.

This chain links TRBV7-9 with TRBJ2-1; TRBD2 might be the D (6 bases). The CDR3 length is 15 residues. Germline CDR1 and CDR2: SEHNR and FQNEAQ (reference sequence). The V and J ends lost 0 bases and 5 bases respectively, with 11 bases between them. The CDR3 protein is CASSLAPGLHNEQFF. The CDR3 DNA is TGTGCCAGCAGCTTAGCACCGGGACTGCACAATGAGCAGTTCTTC.

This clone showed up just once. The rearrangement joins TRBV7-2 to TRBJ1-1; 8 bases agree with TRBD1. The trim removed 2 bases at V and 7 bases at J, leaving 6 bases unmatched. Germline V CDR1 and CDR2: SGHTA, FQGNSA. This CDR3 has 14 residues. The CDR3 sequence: CASSLKPGQVEAFF. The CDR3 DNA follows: TGTGCCAGCAGCTTAAAACCGGGACAGGTTGAAGCTTTCTTT.

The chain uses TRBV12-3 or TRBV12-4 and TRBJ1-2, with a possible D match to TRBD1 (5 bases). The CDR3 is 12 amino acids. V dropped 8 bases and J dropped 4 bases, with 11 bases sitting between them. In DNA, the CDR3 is TGTGCCAGCGGGGGGTTGGGCTATGGCTACACCTTC. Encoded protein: CASGGLGYGYTF.

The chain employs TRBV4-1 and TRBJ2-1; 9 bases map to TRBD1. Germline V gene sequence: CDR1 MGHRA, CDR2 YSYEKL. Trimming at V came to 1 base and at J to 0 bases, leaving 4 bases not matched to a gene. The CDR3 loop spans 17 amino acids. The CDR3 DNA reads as TGCGCCAGCAGCCAAGTAGGGACAGGGAGCTCCTACAATGAGCAGTTCTTC. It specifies CASSQVGTGSSYNEQFF.

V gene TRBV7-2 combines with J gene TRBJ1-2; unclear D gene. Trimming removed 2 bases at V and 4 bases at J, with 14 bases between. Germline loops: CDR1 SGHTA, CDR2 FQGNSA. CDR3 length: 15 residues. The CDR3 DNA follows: TGTGCCAGCAGCTTACGGCGGTCCACCGGCTATGGCTACACCTTC. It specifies CASSLRRSTGYGYTF.

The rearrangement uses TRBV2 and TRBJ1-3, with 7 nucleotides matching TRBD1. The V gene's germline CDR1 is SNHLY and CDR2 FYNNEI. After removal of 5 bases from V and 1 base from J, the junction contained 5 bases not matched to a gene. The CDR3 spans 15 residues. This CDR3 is CASSTMTGSGNTIYF. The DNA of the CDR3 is TGTGCCAGCAGTACCATGACAGGGTCTGGAAACACCATATATTTT.